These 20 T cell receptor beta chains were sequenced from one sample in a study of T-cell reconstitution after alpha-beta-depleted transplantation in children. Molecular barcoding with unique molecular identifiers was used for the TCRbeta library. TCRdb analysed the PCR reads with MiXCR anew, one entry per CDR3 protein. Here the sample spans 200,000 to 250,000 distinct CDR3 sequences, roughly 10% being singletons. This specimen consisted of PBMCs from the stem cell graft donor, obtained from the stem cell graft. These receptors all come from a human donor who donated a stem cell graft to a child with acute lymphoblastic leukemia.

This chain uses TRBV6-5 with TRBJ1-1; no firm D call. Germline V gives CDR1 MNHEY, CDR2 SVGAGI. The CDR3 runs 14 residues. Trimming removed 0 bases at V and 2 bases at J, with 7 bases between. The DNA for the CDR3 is TGTGCCAGCAGTTACTCTCGGGATAACACTGAAGCTTTCTTT. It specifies CASSYSRDNTEAFF.

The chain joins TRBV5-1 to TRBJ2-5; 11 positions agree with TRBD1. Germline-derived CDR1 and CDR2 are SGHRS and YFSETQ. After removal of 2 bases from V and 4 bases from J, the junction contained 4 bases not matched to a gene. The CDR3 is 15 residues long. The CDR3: CASSLMGQGGETQYF. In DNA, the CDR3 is TGCGCCAGCAGCTTAATGGGACAGGGGGGAGAGACCCAGTACTTC.

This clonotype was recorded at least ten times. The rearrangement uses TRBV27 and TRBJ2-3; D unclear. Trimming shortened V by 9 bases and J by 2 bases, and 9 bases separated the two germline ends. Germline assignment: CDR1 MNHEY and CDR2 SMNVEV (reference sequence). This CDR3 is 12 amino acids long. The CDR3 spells CASSGYTDTQYF. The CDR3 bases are TGTGCCAGTTCGGGCTACACAGATACGCAGTATTTT.

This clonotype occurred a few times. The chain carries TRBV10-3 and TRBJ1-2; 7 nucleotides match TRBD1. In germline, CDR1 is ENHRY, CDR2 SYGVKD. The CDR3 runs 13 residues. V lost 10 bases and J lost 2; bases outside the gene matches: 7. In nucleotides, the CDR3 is TGTGCCACCGGGACAGAACGGAACTATGGCTACACCTTC. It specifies CATGTERNYGYTF.

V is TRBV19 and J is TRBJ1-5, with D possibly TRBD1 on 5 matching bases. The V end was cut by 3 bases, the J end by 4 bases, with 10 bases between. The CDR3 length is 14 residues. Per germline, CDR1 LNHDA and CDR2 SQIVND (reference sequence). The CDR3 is CASSIQGGNQPQHF. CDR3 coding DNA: TGTGCCAGTAGTATTCAGGGTGGGAATCAGCCCCAGCATTTT.

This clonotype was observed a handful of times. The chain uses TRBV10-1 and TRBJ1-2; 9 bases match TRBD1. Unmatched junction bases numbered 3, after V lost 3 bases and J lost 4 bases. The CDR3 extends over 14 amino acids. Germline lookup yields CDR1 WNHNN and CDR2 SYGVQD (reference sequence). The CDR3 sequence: CASSESDRGYGYTF. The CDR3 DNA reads TGCGCCAGCAGTGAATCGGACAGGGGCTATGGCTACACCTTC.

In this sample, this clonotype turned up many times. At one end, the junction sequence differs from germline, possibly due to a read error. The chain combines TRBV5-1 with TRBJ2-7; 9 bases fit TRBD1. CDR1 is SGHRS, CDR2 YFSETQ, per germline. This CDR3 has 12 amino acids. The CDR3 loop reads CASSLEGQGCAF. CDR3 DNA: TGCGCCAGCAGCTTGGAGGGACAGGGTTGTGCCTTC.

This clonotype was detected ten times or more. The CDR3 nucleotides read TGTGCCAGCAGTTCCAGGGCGTGGGACACTGAAGCTTTCTTT. The encoded protein is CASSSRAWDTEAFF. The chain couples TRBV12-3 or TRBV12-4 to TRBJ1-1, with D possibly TRBD1 on 5 matching bases. The CDR3 covers 14 residues. The V gene lost 4 bases and the J gene lost 3 bases, with 12 bases spanning the gap.

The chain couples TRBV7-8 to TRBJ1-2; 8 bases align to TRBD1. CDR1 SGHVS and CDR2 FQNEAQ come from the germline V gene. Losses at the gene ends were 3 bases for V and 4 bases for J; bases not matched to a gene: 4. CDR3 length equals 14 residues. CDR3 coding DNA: TGTGCCAGCAGCTTGTACAGGGGGGTCTATGGCTACACCTTC. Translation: CASSLYRGVYGYTF.

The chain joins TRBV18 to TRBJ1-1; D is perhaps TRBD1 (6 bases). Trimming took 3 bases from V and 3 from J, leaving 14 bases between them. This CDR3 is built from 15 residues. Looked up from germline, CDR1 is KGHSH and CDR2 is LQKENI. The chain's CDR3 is CASSPRGRPDTEAFF. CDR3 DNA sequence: TGTGCCAGCTCACCCCGGGGGCGTCCGGACACTGAAGCTTTCTTT.

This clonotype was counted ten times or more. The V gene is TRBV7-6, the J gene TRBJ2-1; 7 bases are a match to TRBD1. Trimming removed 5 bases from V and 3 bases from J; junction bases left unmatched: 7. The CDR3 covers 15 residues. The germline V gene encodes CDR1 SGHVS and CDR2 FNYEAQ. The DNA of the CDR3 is TGTGCCAGCAGCCCACAGGGGAACGACTACAATGAGCAGTTCTTC. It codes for CASSPQGNDYNEQFF. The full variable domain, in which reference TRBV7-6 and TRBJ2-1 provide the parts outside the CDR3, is GAGVSQSPRYKVTKRGQDVALRCDPISGHVSLYWYRQALGQGPEFLTYFNYEAQQDKSGLPNDRFSAERPEGSISTLTIQRTEQRDSAMYRCASSPQGNDYNEQFFGPGTRLTVL.

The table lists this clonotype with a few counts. CDR3 in amino acids: CASSLGGQNIQYF. In DNA form, the CDR3 reads TGTGCCAGCAGCTTGGGGGGCCAGAACATTCAGTACTTC. The gene calls are TRBV5-5 and TRBJ2-4; D perhaps matches TRBD1 (5 bases). V was pared by 0 bases and J by 7 bases, with 8 bases between. CDR3 length: 13 residues. Germline values: CDR1 SGHKS, CDR2 YYEKEE (reference sequence).

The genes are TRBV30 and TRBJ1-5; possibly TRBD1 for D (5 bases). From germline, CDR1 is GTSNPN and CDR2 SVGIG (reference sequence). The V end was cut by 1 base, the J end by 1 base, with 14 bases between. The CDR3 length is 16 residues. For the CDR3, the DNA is TGTGCCTGGAGTGGTTTAAAGACAGTCAGCAATCAGCCCCAGCATTTT. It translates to CAWSGLKTVSNQPQHF.

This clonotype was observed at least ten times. CDR3 sequence (DNA): TGTGCCAGCAGTGTTCCCAGGGGGGTGAACACTGAAGCTTTCTTT. This sequence encodes CASSVPRGVNTEAFF. The J gene is TRBJ1-1, the V gene TRBV2, with 7 positions matching TRBD1. CDR1 SNHLY and CDR2 FYNNEI come from the germline V gene. With V trimmed by 4 bases and J by 0 bases, 5 bases remained unmatched. The CDR3 loop spans 15 amino acids.

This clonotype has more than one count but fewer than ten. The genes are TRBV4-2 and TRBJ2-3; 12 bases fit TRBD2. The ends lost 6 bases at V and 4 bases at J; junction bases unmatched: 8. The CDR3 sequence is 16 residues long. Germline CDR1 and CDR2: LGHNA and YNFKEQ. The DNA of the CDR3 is TGTGCCAGCAGGGGGGGCACTAGCGGGGGGTCAGATACGCAGTATTTT. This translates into CASRGGTSGGSDTQYF.

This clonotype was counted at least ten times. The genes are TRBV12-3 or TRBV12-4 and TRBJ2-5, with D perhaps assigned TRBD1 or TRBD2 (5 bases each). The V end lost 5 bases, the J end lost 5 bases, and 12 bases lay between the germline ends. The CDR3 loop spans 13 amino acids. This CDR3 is CASSEGIGETQYF. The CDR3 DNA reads TGTGCCAGCAGTGAGGGGATTGGGGAGACCCAGTACTTC.

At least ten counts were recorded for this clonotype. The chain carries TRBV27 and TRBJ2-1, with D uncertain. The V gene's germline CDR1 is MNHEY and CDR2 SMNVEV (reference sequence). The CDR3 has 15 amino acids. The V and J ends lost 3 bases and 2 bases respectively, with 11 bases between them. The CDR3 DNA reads TGTGCCAGCAGTTTGGGTGACGTACCCTACAATGAGCAGTTCTTC. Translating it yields CASSLGDVPYNEQFF.

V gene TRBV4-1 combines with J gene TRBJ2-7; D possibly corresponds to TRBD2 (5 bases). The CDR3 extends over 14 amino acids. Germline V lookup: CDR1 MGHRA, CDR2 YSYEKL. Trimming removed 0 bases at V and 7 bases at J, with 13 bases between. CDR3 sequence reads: CASSQDGASGEQYF. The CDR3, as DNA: TGCGCCAGCAGCCAAGATGGCGCCTCGGGGGAGCAGTACTTC.

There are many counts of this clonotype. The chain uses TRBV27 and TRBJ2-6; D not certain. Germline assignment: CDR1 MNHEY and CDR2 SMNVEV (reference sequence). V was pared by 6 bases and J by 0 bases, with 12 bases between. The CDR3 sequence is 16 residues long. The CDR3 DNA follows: TGTGCCAGCAGGATAGGAATGGACTCTGGGGCCAACGTCCTGACTTTC. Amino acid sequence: CASRIGMDSGANVLTF.

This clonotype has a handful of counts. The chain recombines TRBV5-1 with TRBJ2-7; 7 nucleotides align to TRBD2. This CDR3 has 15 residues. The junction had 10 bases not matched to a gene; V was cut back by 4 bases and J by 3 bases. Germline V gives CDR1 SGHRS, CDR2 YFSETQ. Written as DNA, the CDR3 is TGCGCCAGCAGCATGGGGGGGTCGAGGAGCTACGAGCAGTACTTC. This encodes CASSMGGSRSYEQYF.